The clone carrying this TCR beta chain was observed a single time. What it recognizes is unknown. Naivety among CD8 cells was defined by CD45RO negativity and positive CCR7 selection, thereby excluding terminally differentiated effector memory CD45RA+ cells. The sample belongs to a study of shared clonotypes between healthy human individuals. Study-wide findings and caveats: Non-shared clonotypes were found to have lower generation probabilities than the clonotypes that were shared by all four of the sorted-subset donors.

TCRdb's table, derived via immunoSEQ multiplex PCR, lists solely in-frame clones and lacks some. Among 700,000 to 950,000 clones listed, around 96% were seen once. Germline CDR1 LNHDA, CDR2 SQIVND (reference sequence). This CDR3 contains 15 residues. J was trimmed by 4 bases and V by 7 bases; bases with no gene match: 7. The chain uses TRBV19 and TRBJ2-1, with 10 bases aligning to TRBD1. The TCR originated in a man aged 25-45 years in good health. Sequenced input: naive CD8+ T cells sorted from blood. The CDR3 nucleotides are TGTGCCAGTAAGCCCGACAGGGGGCTGTACAATGAGCAGTTCTTC. It translates to CASKPDRGLYNEQFF.